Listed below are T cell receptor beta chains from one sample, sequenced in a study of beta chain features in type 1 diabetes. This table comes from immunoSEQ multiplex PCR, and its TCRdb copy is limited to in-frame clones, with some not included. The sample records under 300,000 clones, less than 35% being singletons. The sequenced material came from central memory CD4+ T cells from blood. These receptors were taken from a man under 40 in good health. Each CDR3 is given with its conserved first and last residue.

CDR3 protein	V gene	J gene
CASSGMASGSYEQYF	TRBV9	TRBJ2-7
CASSDRYEQYF	TRBV7-9	TRBJ2-7
CASSSTSGDYNEQFF	TRBV6-6	TRBJ2-1
CAWRGWTITDTQYF	TRBV30	TRBJ2-3
CASKDRNYGYTF	TRBV6-4	TRBJ1-2
CAWSGFKGHEQYF	TRBV30	TRBJ2-7
CASSISWLGAYEQYF	TRBV4-3	TRBJ2-7
CASKRAAGEQYF	TRBV6-5	TRBJ2-7
CAISSGQSTYNEQFF	TRBV10-3	TRBJ2-1
CASSLFPGGDTDTQYF	TRBV5-4	TRBJ2-3
CASRRNNEQFF	TRBV2	TRBJ2-1
CASSELGGWDEQFF	TRBV2	TRBJ2-1
CASRGKGTANTGELFF	TRBV10-3	TRBJ2-2
CSVSRTGVYEQYF	TRBV29-1	TRBJ2-7
CASSLVGLSETQYF	TRBV7-9	TRBJ2-5
CAWSVILNTGELFF	TRBV30	TRBJ2-2
CASSFTNSNQPQHF	TRBV7-2	TRBJ1-5
CASSLDSAYNEQFF	TRBV7-2	TRBJ2-1
CAWSVGQGGADTQYF	TRBV30	TRBJ2-3
CASSQTGGTYNEQFF	TRBV7-9	TRBJ2-1
CASRNGTGVSYEQYF	TRBV5-1	TRBJ2-7
CASSLGAGPPLHF	TRBV5-1	TRBJ1-6
CASSYSAGQTEQYF	TRBV6-6	TRBJ2-7
CASRSAGASYEQYF	TRBV2	TRBJ2-7
CATSRDREGRNTEAFF	TRBV15	TRBJ1-1
CASKEREKGETQYF	TRBV2	TRBJ2-5
CASSLVAGRGETQYF	TRBV11-2	TRBJ2-5
CASSFRAANEQFF	TRBV7-2	TRBJ2-1
CASSLGGESNQPQHF	TRBV7-9	TRBJ1-5
CASSSLAPYEQYF	TRBV7-2	TRBJ2-7
CASSGGDPKGDTQYF	TRBV9	TRBJ2-3
CASSDQSISSDTQYF	TRBV6-1	TRBJ2-3
CASSSAGTGEAFF	TRBV6-5	TRBJ1-1
CSGPAKNIQYF	TRBV20-1	TRBJ2-4
CASRLGGPTTDTQYF	TRBV18	TRBJ2-3
CASSGQGGEYNEQFF	TRBV2	TRBJ2-1
CASSSYSGSSYNEQFF	TRBV27	TRBJ2-1
CASSDPGRKAYEQYF	TRBV9	TRBJ2-7
CASTSLVGGETQYF	TRBV28	TRBJ2-5
CASSYSRYNEQFF	TRBV6-5	TRBJ2-1
CASSVLAGGSYNEQFF	TRBV9	TRBJ2-1
CSAREGYEQFF	TRBV20-1	TRBJ2-1
CASSFGAGRNEQFF	TRBV7-9	TRBJ2-1
CSATGGETQYF	TRBV20-1	TRBJ2-5
CASSQDLLNEQFF	TRBV4-3	TRBJ2-1
CASSSHAAGAMADTQYF	TRBV28	TRBJ2-3
CASSQGPEGETQYF	TRBV4-3	TRBJ2-5
CASSLLGAEAFF	TRBV5-6	TRBJ1-1
CAISERGSKNEQFF	TRBV10-3	TRBJ2-1
CATSRGGERVGGYTF	TRBV15	TRBJ1-2
CASSLGQGYEQFF	TRBV7-8	TRBJ2-1
CASSLSGETEAFF	TRBV5-1	TRBJ1-1
CSARWRAGEQYF	TRBV29-1	TRBJ2-7
CAWGRTENSPLHF	TRBV30	TRBJ1-6
CASSVGQTAPSTDTQYF	TRBV9	TRBJ2-3
CASSPPRTGYDTQYF	TRBV14	TRBJ2-3
CASSARDRVDGQFF	TRBV9	TRBJ2-1
CASSGQGARGYTF	TRBV5-6	TRBJ1-2
CSADPGTQYF	TRBV29-1	TRBJ2-3